This T cell receptor beta chain emerged from a study of patients and donors after allogeneic stem cell transplantation. The CDR3 is made up of 15 amino acids. Trimming cost V 5 bases and J 1 base, with 14 bases left between them. The V gene's germline CDR1 is MNHEY and CDR2 SVGEGT. In TCRdb, the RT-PCR reads were re-called with MiXCR into one record per CDR3 protein. The table includes around 200,000 distinct CDR3 sequences, 38% detected once. The TCR sequence derives from a human donor who was either an allogeneic HSCT recipient or a stem cell or donor lymphocyte infusion donor (not recorded which). It is not recorded whose cells these are; they may come from a transplant donor. The rearrangement joins TRBV6-2 or TRBV6-3 to TRBJ1-2; D unclear. Sequenced: blood, either unsorted or a sorted T cell fraction (not recorded which). The CDR3, as DNA: TGTGCCAGCAGTAACGAACTTCAGCTTAACTATGGCTACACCTTC. Its protein is CASSNELQLNYGYTF.